This T cell receptor (beta chain) was found in a study of graft-versus-host responses after intestinal transplantation. A word on this clone: Antigen: not known. A read error may produce the germline difference seen at one junction end.

The germline gives CDR1 SGHAT, CDR2 FQNNGV. The CDR3 is 15 amino acids. The repertoire was sequenced with immunoSEQ multiplex PCR; TCRdb's copy has only in-frame clones and lacks some. The sample has 78,000 or so clones, 87% seen once; the top ten hold over 7%. Specimen: unstimulated CD8+ T cells sorted from spleen or lymph node cells, collected before transplant. The chain links TRBV11-2 to TRBJ2-1; 12 bases match TRBD2. The sequence derives from a human donor who was the organ donor for an intestinal transplant. The CDR3 is CASSLRLAGDNEQLF. The CDR3 nucleotides read TGTGCCAGCAGCTTAAGACTAGCGGGGGACAATGAGCAGCTCTTC.